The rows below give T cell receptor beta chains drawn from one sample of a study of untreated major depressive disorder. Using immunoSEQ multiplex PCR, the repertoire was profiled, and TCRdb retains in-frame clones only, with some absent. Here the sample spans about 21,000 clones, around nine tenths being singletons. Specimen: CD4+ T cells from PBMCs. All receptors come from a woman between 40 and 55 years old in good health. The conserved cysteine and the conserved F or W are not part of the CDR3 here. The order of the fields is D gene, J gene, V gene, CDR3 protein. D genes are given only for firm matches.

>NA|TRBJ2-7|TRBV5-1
ASSSGQFYEQY
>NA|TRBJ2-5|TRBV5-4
ASSLDVVETQY
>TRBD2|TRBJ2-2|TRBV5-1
ASSFLTGGPEELF
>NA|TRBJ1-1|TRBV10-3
ATSTEAPEAF
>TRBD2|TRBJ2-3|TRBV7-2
ASSRQAGPGDTQY
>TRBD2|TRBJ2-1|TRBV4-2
ASSLSPTSDTVNEQF
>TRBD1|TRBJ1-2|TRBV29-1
SVERGLGYGYT
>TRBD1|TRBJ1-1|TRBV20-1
SAYRGPEAF
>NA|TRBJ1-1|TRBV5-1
ASSLAGLKTEAF
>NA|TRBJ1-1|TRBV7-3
ASSGTLGRTEAF
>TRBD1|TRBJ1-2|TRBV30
AWSTRQGNYGYT
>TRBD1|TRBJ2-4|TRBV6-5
ASSKGQGGGIQY
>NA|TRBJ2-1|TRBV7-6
ASSLTNPLLWGGPTYNEQF
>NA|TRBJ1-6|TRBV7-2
ASTMMGDSPLH
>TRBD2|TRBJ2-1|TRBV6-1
ASRASGHNEQF
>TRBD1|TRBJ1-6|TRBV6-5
ASSGQSLSPLH
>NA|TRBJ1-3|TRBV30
AWSLGSSGNTIY
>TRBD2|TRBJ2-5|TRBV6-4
ASSPGLAGRETQY
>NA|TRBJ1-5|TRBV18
ASSPLGAGNNQPQH
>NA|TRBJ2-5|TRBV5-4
ASSLGGGQAQETQY
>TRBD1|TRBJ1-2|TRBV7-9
ASSQLGQAYGYT
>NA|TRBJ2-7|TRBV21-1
ASSKGQEYEQY
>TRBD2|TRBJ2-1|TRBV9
ASSASGSSYNEQF
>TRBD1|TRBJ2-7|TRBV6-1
ASSGGQGAVEQY
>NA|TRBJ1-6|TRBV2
ASRAKRDTGPLH
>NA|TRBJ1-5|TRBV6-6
ASSIASNQPQH
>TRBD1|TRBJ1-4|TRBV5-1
ASSSRGGQLGEKLF
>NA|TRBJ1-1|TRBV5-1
ASSLQGMNTEAF
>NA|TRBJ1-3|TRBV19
ASTERRNTIY
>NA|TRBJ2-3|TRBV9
ASSVGEVDTQY
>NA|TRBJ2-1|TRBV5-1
ASSTQGGSYNEQF
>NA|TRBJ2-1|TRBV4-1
ASSQLGRAAYNEQF
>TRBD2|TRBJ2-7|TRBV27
ASSFSGLAGGSSYEQY
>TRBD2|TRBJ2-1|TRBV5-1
ASRGLAGGSYNEQF
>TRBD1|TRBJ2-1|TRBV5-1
ASSSGQGSYNEQF
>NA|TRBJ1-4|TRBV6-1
ASTDIATNEKLF
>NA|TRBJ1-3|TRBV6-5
ASTPLGKGNTIY
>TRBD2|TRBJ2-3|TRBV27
ASSPNALAGADTQY
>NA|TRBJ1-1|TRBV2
ASNRDTEAF
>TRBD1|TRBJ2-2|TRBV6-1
AGGQENTGELF
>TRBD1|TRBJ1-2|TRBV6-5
ASSYNGQGGGYT
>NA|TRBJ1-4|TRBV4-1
ASSLLVREKLF
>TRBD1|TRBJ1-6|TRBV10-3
AIGQGSGSPLH
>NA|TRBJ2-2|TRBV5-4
ASSFRVGTGELF
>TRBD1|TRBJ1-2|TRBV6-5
ASRLNRDRGYGYT